These 22 T cell receptor beta chains share one sample of origin, sequenced in a study of blood T cell repertoires in COVID-19. Here immunoSEQ multiplex PCR was the method, and the copy in TCRdb shows in-frame clones only, minus some. The profile shows about 190,000 clones, about nine tenths of them singletons. The specimen sequenced was peripheral blood. The receptor source for this set is a man between 18 and 35 years old with active or convalescent COVID-19.

This clone was recorded once. V and J are TRBV19 and TRBJ2-7; 15 bases fit TRBD2. This CDR3 region has 13 residues. Germline-derived CDR1 and CDR2 are LNHDA and SQIVND (reference sequence). J gave up 7 bases and V 8 bases, and 3 bases lay outside the gene matches. CDR3 nucleotide sequence: TGTGCCAGTCGCGGGACTAGCGGGAGGGAGCAGTACTTC. Residues: CASRGTSGREQYF.

CDR3 DNA sequence: TGCAGCGTTGGAATCGGTATGCCCGGGGATACGCAGTATTTT. This sequence encodes CSVGIGMPGDTQYF. The chain recombines TRBV29-1 with TRBJ2-3; D is ambiguous. Germline loops: CDR1 SQVTM, CDR2 ANQGSEA. Trimming pared 4 bases from V and 6 bases from J, leaving 17 bases between. The CDR3 totals 14 residues.

This clone was picked up one time. This rearrangement joins TRBV24-1 to TRBJ2-5; weak D call: TRBD1 (6 bases). Trimming cost V 2 bases and J 5 bases, with 11 bases left between them. Germline values: CDR1 KGHDR, CDR2 SFDVKD. The CDR3 is 14 amino acids. CDR3 residues: CATSDWGQGETQYF. In DNA form, the CDR3 reads TGTGCCACCAGTGATTGGGGTCAGGGGGAGACCCAGTACTTC.

The chain has TRBV6-5 and TRBJ1-3, with D maybe TRBD1 (5 bases). Looked up from germline, CDR1 is MNHEY and CDR2 is SVGAGI. V lost 6 bases to trimming and J lost 5 bases, with 14 bases between them. This CDR3 contains 14 residues. The CDR3 reads CASRDRQSRNTIYF. CDR3 coding DNA: TGTGCCAGCAGAGATAGACAGTCTAGAAACACCATATATTTT.

V gene TRBV12-3 or TRBV12-4 combines with J gene TRBJ1-2; no definite D call. The CDR3 totals 13 residues. Trimming stripped 3 bases from V and 8 bases from J, with 13 bases between. The CDR3 loop is CASSFRLESGYTF. The CDR3 DNA is TGTGCCAGCAGTTTTCGACTTGAGTCAGGCTACACCTTC.

V usage is TRBV5-1 and J usage is TRBJ2-7; 8 bases fit TRBD1. The germline CDR1 and CDR2 sequences are SGHRS and YFSETQ. This CDR3 is built from 15 residues. V lost 4 bases and J lost 3; bases outside the gene matches: 9. The CDR3 loop reads CASSNGQGRIYEQYF. The CDR3 bases are TGCGCCAGCAGCAACGGACAGGGTAGGATCTACGAGCAGTACTTC.

The chain uses TRBV7-2 and TRBJ1-1; no clear D. The CDR3 is made up of 13 amino acids. V gave up 1 base and J gave up 1 base, with 4 bases separating them. Germline CDR1 SGHTA, CDR2 FQGNSA. The CDR3 DNA follows: TGTGCCAGCAGCTTAGGGGCGAACACTGAAGCTTTCTTT. Translation gives CASSLGANTEAFF.

V and J are TRBV3-1 (or the pseudogene TRBV3-2) and TRBJ2-7, with D possibly matching TRBD1 (5 bases). Per the germline V gene, CDR1 is LGHDT and CDR2 is YNNKEL (reference sequence). This CDR3 has 14 residues. V dropped 4 bases and J dropped 2 bases, with 12 bases sitting between them. The CDR3 here is CASSPRVDAYEQYF. The CDR3, as DNA: TGTGCCAGCAGCCCCAGGGTAGACGCCTACGAGCAGTACTTC.

The rearrangement joins TRBV2 to TRBJ1-2; TRBD1 matches at 10 bases. Germline V gives CDR1 SNHLY, CDR2 FYNNEI. V gave up 4 bases and J gave up 6 bases; unmatched junction bases: 5. This CDR3 spans 14 amino acids. As DNA, the CDR3 is TGTGCCAGCAGTGGGGTGGGACAGGGGAATGGCTACACCTTC. It encodes CASSGVGQGNGYTF.

This rearrangement joins TRBV4-1 to TRBJ2-1; 10 nucleotides agree with TRBD1. The CDR3 totals 17 residues. Looked up from germline, CDR1 is MGHRA and CDR2 is YSYEKL. V was pared by 3 bases and J by 4 bases, with 9 bases of the junction left unmatched. The CDR3 protein is CASSQPGTGAIYNEQFF. CDR3 in DNA: TGCGCCAGCAGCCAGCCCGGGACAGGGGCTATATACAATGAGCAGTTCTTC.

The CDR3 here is CAISAAGTGINQPQHF. The CDR3 DNA is TGTGCCATCAGCGCGGCCGGGACAGGAATCAATCAGCCCCAGCATTTT. This chain uses TRBV10-3 with TRBJ1-5; 8 nucleotides agree with TRBD1. V lost 6 bases, J lost 3 bases, and 10 bases stayed unmatched. This CDR3 has 16 residues. From germline, CDR1 is ENHRY and CDR2 SYGVKD.

V is TRBV5-4 and J is TRBJ2-2; D is ambiguous. Trimming removed 1 base at V and 4 bases at J, with 5 bases between. CDR3 length: 13 residues. Germline V gives CDR1 SGHNT, CDR2 YYREEE (reference sequence). The CDR3: CASSLSTTGELFF. CDR3 DNA: TGTGCCAGCAGCTTGTCTACCACCGGGGAGCTGTTTTTT.

This clone has just a few counts. The CDR3 DNA reads as TGTGCCAGTAGTCCGGGGGGCTGGACAGGGCGCGATGGCTACACCTTC. Its protein is CASSPGGWTGRDGYTF. This chain joins TRBV19 and TRBJ1-2, with 8 positions matching TRBD1. Germline trimming cut 5 bases from V and 6 bases from J; bases unmatched to any gene: 14. The germline V gene has CDR1 LNHDA and CDR2 SQIVND (reference sequence). The CDR3 has 16 amino acids.

In nucleotides, the CDR3 is TGTGCCAGCAGCTCCGGGACTGGACCCTACGAGCAGTACTTC. This encodes CASSSGTGPYEQYF. The chain is built from TRBV5-4 and TRBJ2-7, with D perhaps TRBD2 (6 bases). Trimming removed 3 bases at V and 2 bases at J, with 12 bases between. This CDR3 contains 14 residues. Germline assignment: CDR1 SGHNT and CDR2 YYREEE (reference sequence).

CDR3 sequence (DNA): TGTGCCAGCAGCCACGGACTAGTGGACACCGGGGAGCTGTTTTTT. As protein: CASSHGLVDTGELFF. The chain recombines TRBV5-4 with TRBJ2-2; 7 positions agree with TRBD2. The germline V gene has CDR1 SGHNT and CDR2 YYREEE (reference sequence). This CDR3 is built from 15 residues. The V and J ends lost 4 bases and 3 bases, in that order; junction bases with no gene match: 6.

V is TRBV15 and J is TRBJ2-4, with 8 bases identical to TRBD1. The V and J ends lost 5 bases and 8 bases, in that order; junction bases with no gene match: 8. The CDR3 extends over 14 amino acids. Germline CDR1 is LNHNV and CDR2 is YYDKDF (reference sequence). The DNA of the CDR3 is TGTGCCACCAGCGGTATGACAGGGGCAGACATTCAGTACTTC. Translating it yields CATSGMTGADIQYF.

This rearrangement joins TRBV2 to TRBJ1-2, with 7 bases that match TRBD1. Unmatched junction bases numbered 3, after V lost 6 bases and J lost 2 bases. The CDR3 runs 13 residues. Germline lookup yields CDR1 SNHLY and CDR2 FYNNEI. The CDR3 sequence is CASRGTANYGYTF. CDR3 nucleotides: TGTGCCAGCAGGGGGACAGCAAACTATGGCTACACCTTC.

This chain links TRBV21-1 with TRBJ1-4; TRBD1 reflects the table's D call only, with no check against the DNA. TRBV21-1 is designated a pseudogene. The CDR3 runs 13 residues. The CDR3 DNA is TGTGCCAGCCCTGGACAGGGTGGCGAAAAACTGTTTTTT. Protein: CASPGQGGEKLFF.

The rearrangement links TRBV4-1 to TRBJ2-3; D perhaps matches TRBD2 (6 bases). The CDR3 totals 14 residues. From germline, CDR1 is MGHRA and CDR2 YSYEKL. V was cut by 4 bases and J by 1 base, with 9 bases left in between. This chain's CDR3 is CASSRSGGTDTQYF. The DNA of the CDR3 is TGCGCCAGCAGCCGATCGGGGGGCACAGATACGCAGTATTTT.

The rearrangement links TRBV5-6 to TRBJ2-2, with 11 bases aligning to TRBD2. CDR3 length: 15 amino acids. In germline, CDR1 is SGHDT, CDR2 YYEEEE. V was clipped by 4 bases and J by 6 bases; unmatched bases: 5. CDR3 sequence (DNA): TGTGCCAGCAGCCCCCCTAGCGGGGGGCCCGGGGAGCTGTTTTTT. Protein: CASSPPSGGPGELFF.

This clone has only a few counts. This sequence joins TRBV7-2 and TRBJ1-5, with D possibly TRBD1 on 6 matching bases. The V gene's germline CDR1 is SGHTA and CDR2 FQGNSA. The CDR3 has 14 amino acids. With 1 base removed from V and 5 bases from J, the gap between germline ends came to 9 bases. The CDR3 DNA follows: TGTGCCAGCAGCTTAGTGGGACAAGATCAGCCCCAGCATTTT. It is translated as CASSLVGQDQPQHF.

The J gene is TRBJ2-2, the V gene TRBV29-1; maybe TRBD2 (6 bases). Germline V gene lookup returns CDR1 SQVTM and CDR2 ANQGSEA. Trimming removed 1 base from V and 15 bases from J, with 15 bases in between. CDR3 length: 12 amino acids. The CDR3 region is CSVEGRGGKLFF. The CDR3 coding sequence is TGCAGCGTTGAAGGCCGGGGCGGGAAGTTGTTTTTT.